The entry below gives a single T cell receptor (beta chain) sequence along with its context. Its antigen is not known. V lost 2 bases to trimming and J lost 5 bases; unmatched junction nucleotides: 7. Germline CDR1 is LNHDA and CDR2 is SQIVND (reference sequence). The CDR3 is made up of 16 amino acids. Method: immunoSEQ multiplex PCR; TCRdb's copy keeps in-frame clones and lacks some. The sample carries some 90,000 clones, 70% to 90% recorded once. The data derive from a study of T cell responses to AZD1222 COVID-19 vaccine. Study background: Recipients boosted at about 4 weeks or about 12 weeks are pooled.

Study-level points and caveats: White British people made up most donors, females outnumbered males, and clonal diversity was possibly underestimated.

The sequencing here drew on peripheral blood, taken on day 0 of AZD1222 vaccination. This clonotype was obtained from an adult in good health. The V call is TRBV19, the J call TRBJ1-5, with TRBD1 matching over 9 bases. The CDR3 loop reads CASSILRDRVHQPQHF. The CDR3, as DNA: TGTGCCAGTAGTATATTGAGGGACAGGGTTCATCAGCCCCAGCATTTT.